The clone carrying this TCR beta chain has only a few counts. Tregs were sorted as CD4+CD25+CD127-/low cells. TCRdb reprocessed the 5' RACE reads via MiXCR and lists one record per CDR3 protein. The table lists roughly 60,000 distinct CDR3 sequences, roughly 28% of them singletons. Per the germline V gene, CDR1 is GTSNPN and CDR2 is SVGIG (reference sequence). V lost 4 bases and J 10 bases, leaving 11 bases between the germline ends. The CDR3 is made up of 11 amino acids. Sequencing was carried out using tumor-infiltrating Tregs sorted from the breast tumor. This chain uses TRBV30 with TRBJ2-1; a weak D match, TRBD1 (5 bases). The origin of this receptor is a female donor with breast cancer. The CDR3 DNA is TGTGCCTGGACTGGGTCAGGGGAGCAGTTCTTC. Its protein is CAWTGSGEQFF.